What follows describes a single T cell receptor (beta chain). The data originate from a study of blood T cell repertoires in COVID-19. Study background: The United States, Italy and Spain provided the acute and convalescent COVID-19 samples. PBMCs, B-cell-depleted T cells, or T cells provided the cDNA or gDNA that made up the material.

Original analysis: Amplification of reference gene primers provided the estimated nucleated cell counts. Assay: immunoSEQ multiplex PCR; the TCRdb copy retains only in-frame clones and omits some. D and trimming were read from the DNA, whereas the V and J calls and clone size are those reported in that table. The sample records about 180,000 clones, about four fifths being singletons. V trimming: 0 bases; J trimming: 3 bases; junction bases outside the gene matches: 11. The germline V gene encodes CDR1 SGHDT and CDR2 YYEEEE. The CDR3 has 17 residues. What was sequenced was peripheral blood. The receptor was derived from a human donor in a cohort sampled during active COVID-19. V usage is TRBV5-6 and J usage is TRBJ2-7, with TRBD1 matching 8 bases. As DNA, the CDR3 is TGTGCCAGCAGCTTGGGGGGACAGGTTGACTTGGACTACGAGCAGTACTTC. This gives the protein CASSLGGQVDLDYEQYF.